The present entry profiles one TCR beta chain with its context. J gave up 0 bases and V 3 bases, and 1 base lay outside the gene matches. CDR1 and CDR2 from the germline V gene are SGHKS and YYEKEE (reference sequence). The CDR3 length is 14 residues. This entry comes from a study of ipilimumab plus nivolumab after autologous stem cell transplantation. Profiling relied on immunoSEQ multiplex PCR, and the TCRdb table lists in-frame clones only, not all of them. The sample yields tens of thousands of clones, 90% to 95% seen once. This TCR derives from a male donor with multiple myeloma. V gene TRBV5-5 combines with J gene TRBJ2-3; TRBD2 aligns across 7 bases. The specimen was PBMCs, collected in a trial of ipilimumab plus nivolumab as post-transplant consolidation. CDR3 protein: CASSWEGSTDTQYF. CDR3 DNA sequence: TGTGCCAGCAGCTGGGAGGGGAGCACAGATACGCAGTATTTT. Looking up the rest from reference TRBV5-5 and TRBJ2-3 gives the full variable domain: DAGVTQSPTHLIKTRGQQVTLRCSPISGHKSVSWYQQVLGQGPQFIFQYYEKEERGRGNFPDRFSARQFPNYSSELNVNALLLGDSALYLCASSWEGSTDTQYFGPGTRLTVL.